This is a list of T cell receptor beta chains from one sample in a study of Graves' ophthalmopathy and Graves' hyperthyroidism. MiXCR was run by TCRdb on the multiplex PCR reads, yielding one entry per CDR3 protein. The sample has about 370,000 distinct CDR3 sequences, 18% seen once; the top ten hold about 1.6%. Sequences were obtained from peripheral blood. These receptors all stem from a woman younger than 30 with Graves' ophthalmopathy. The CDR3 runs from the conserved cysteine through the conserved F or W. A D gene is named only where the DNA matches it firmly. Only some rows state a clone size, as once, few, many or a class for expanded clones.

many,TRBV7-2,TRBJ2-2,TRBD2,TGTGCCAGCAGCTTATACGGGAGGAGCGGGGAGCTGTTTTTT,CASSLYGRSGELFF
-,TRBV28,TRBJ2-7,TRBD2,TGTGCCAGCAAAGATACTAGCGGGAGTACCTACGAGCAGTACTTC,CASKDTSGSTYEQYF
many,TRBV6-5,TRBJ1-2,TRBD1,TGTGCCAGCAGTTACTTCGGACAGGCAGATGGCTACACCTTC,CASSYFGQADGYTF
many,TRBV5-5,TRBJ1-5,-,TGTGCCAGCAGCTTGGAACCACAGGGAATTCAGCCCCAGCATTTT,CASSLEPQGIQPQHF
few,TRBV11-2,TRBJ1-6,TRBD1,TGTGCCAGCAGCTTGGGGACAGGGGTCTATAATTCACCCCTCCACTTT,CASSLGTGVYNSPLHF
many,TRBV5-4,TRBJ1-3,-,TGTGCCAGCAGCTTGGAGCGGGGAAACACCATATATTTT,CASSLERGNTIYF
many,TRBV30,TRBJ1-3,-,TGTGCCTGGAGTGAGGTTTCTGGAAACACCATATATTTT,CAWSEVSGNTIYF
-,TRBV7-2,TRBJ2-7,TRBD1,TGTGCCAGCAGCAAACACTCCGGGACAGTCTACGAGCAGTACTTC,CASSKHSGTVYEQYF
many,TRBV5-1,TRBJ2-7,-,TGCGCCAGCAGCTTGAGGGCGGCAGTCGAAGGCTACGAGCAGTACTTC,CASSLRAAVEGYEQYF
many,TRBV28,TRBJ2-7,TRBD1,TGTGCCAGCAGGGAGACAGGGATGATTTACGAGCAGTACTTC,CASRETGMIYEQYF
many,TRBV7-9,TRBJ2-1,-,TGTGCCAGCAGCTTAGCTCTCCACCCCTACAATGAGCAGTTCTTC,CASSLALHPYNEQFF
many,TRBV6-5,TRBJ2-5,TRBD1,TGTGCCAGCAGTTACCAGGGACAGGGAAGAGAGACCCAGTACTTC,CASSYQGQGRETQYF
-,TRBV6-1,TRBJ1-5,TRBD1,TGTGCCAGCAGTGAAGTCCGGACAGGGGGCATTAAGAGCAATCAGCCCCAGCATTTT,CASSEVRTGGIKSNQPQHF
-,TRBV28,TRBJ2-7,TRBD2,TGTGCCAGCAGTCGTCGACTAGCGGGGGGCCACGAGCAGTACTTC,CASSRRLAGGHEQYF
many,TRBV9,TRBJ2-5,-,TGTGCCAGCAGCGTAGGGTCAGCAGAGACCCAGTACTTC,CASSVGSAETQYF
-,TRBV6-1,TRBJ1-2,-,TGTGCCAGCAGTAGGATAGCGGAGGTCTATGGCTACACCTTC,CASSRIAEVYGYTF
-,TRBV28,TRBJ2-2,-,TGTGCCAGCAGACTGGGCCAGATCCACACCGGGGAGCTGTTTTTT,CASRLGQIHTGELFF
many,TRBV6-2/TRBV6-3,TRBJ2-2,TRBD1,TGTGCCAGCAGTGGGGGACAGGACACCGGGGAGCTGTTTTTT,CASSGGQDTGELFF
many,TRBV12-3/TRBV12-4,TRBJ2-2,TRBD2,TGTGCCAGCAGTTTAGGGGGAGGGGCAAACACCGGGGAGCTGTTTTTT,CASSLGGGANTGELFF
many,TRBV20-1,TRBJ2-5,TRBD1,TGCAGTGCGACTGGGACAGGGGGGGAAGAGACCCAGTACTTC,CSATGTGGEETQYF
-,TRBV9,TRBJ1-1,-,TGTGCCAGCAGCGTAGAGGGCCTGAGCACTGAAGCTTTCTTT,CASSVEGLSTEAFF
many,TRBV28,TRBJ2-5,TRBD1,TGTGCCAGCAGGACACAAGGGGGCGGGGAGACCCAGTACTTC,CASRTQGGGETQYF